One and the same sample provided the 28 T cell receptor beta chains below, sequenced in a study of CD8 T cells in ankylosing spondylitis. From the 5' RACE reads, TCRdb called clonotypes with MiXCR, one entry per CDR3 protein. This table has approximately 290,000 distinct CDR3 sequences, more than 20% appearing once. Specimen: blood, either unsorted or a sorted T cell fraction (not recorded which). Every receptor here comes from a female donor with ankylosing spondylitis or in good health (not recorded which).

This clonotype occurred a few times. The chain recombines TRBV20-1 with TRBJ2-1; D ambiguous. CDR3 length: 14 amino acids. V lost 6 bases and J lost 9, with 21 bases in between. CDR1 and CDR2 from the germline V gene are DFQATT and SNEGSKA (reference sequence). The CDR3 reads CSAVPLNYGFEQFF. The CDR3 bases are TGCAGTGCGGTCCCTCTAAATTACGGGTTTGAGCAGTTCTTC.

The chain combines TRBV4-3 with TRBJ1-2; 9 bases are shared with TRBD1. The trim removed 4 bases at V and 8 bases at J, leaving 5 bases unmatched. The length of the CDR3 is 13 residues. Germline CDR1 is LGHNA and CDR2 is YSLEER. The CDR3 region is CASSPRDREGYTF. For the CDR3, the DNA is TGCGCCAGCAGCCCCCGGGACAGGGAAGGCTACACCTTC.

The V gene is TRBV25-1, the J gene TRBJ2-3; D unclear. Trimming took off 3 bases at V and 3 bases at J, with 10 bases between the two ends. CDR1 and CDR2 from the germline V gene are MGHDK and SYGVNS. This CDR3 has 14 amino acids. The DNA of the CDR3 is TGTGCCAGCAGTGATCCGACTCAAACAGATACGCAGTATTTT. Translation: CASSDPTQTDTQYF.

The chain uses TRBV28 and TRBJ1-2, with 7 bases fitting TRBD1. Germline V gene sequence: CDR1 MDHEN, CDR2 SYDVKM. J lost 7 bases, V lost 5 bases, and 7 bases had no gene match. There are 13 residues in the CDR3. In DNA, the CDR3 is TGTGCCAGCAGTGACCACAGGGGAGGTGGCTACACCTTC. Encoded protein: CASSDHRGGGYTF.

In this sample, this clonotype turned up many times. The chain combines TRBV6-1 with TRBJ2-1, with no clear D. This CDR3 spans 11 amino acids. Germline-derived CDR1 and CDR2 are MNHNS and SASEGT. V dropped 3 bases and J dropped 10 bases, with 7 bases sitting between them. As DNA, the CDR3 is TGTGCCAGCAGTGACCGGAACGAGCAGTTCTTC. This encodes CASSDRNEQFF.

This chain connects TRBV9 to TRBJ2-7; D may be TRBD1 or TRBD2 (6 bases each). Trimming stripped 0 bases from V and 3 bases from J, with 10 bases between. CDR1 and CDR2 (germline): SGDLS, YYNGEE. CDR3 length: 14 residues. In nucleotides, the CDR3 is TGTGCCAGCAGCGTAGCGGGGGCTAGCTACGAGCAGTACTTC. Residues: CASSVAGASYEQYF.

The chain links TRBV6-5 to TRBJ1-1, with a tentative D call TRBD1 (6 bases). V was shortened by 5 bases and J by 3 bases, with 13 bases between the two germline ends. The germline V gene has CDR1 MNHEY and CDR2 SVGAGI. This CDR3 is 14 amino acids long. The CDR3 DNA is TGTGCCAGCAGTGCCAGGGGAGGGGACACTGAAGCTTTCTTT. Translated, it gives CASSARGGDTEAFF.

In this sample, this clonotype turned up a few times. The rearrangement uses TRBV7-9 and TRBJ1-1, with no clear D. The V end was cut by 8 bases, the J end by 0 bases, with 7 bases between. The germline CDR1 and CDR2 sequences are SEHNR and FQNEAQ (reference sequence). The CDR3 runs to 12 residues. The CDR3 sequence: CASGLVNTEAFF. CDR3 sequence (DNA): TGTGCCAGCGGATTAGTGAACACTGAAGCTTTCTTT.

The table lists this clonotype with a few counts. This chain uses TRBV20-1 with TRBJ1-3; D is undetermined. This CDR3 is built from 15 residues. Trimming stripped 5 bases from V and 0 bases from J, with 14 bases between. CDR1 and CDR2 from the germline V gene are DFQATT and SNEGSKA (reference sequence). CDR3 bases: TGCAGTGCTCCGGGAGGGAGTTACTCTGGAAACACCATATATTTT. Translated, it gives CSAPGGSYSGNTIYF.

The chain employs TRBV6-4 and TRBJ2-1; TRBD2 matches at 11 bases. Germline CDR1 MRHNA, CDR2 SNTAGT. V trimming: 5 bases; J trimming: 8 bases; junction bases outside the gene matches: 11. The CDR3 is made up of 16 amino acids. This CDR3 is CASSRSLLAGEYEQFF. DNA for the CDR3: TGTGCCAGCAGTCGATCCCTACTAGCGGGAGAGTATGAGCAGTTCTTC.

There are many counts of this clonotype. The chain uses TRBV12-3 or TRBV12-4 and TRBJ2-7; no clear D. The CDR3 sequence is 13 residues long. Trimming cost V 3 bases and J 7 bases, with 13 bases left between them. This CDR3 reads CASSFQSQREQYF. In DNA form, the CDR3 reads TGTGCCAGCAGTTTTCAGTCCCAGAGGGAGCAGTACTTC.

This clonotype showed up just a few times. The chain couples TRBV20-1 to TRBJ1-2; no clear D. Trimming removed 3 bases from V and 5 bases from J, with 10 bases in between. The CDR3 is made up of 12 amino acids. Germline assignment: CDR1 DFQATT and CDR2 SNEGSKA (reference sequence). CDR3 in amino acids: CSASGEPYGYTF. The CDR3 DNA reads as TGCAGTGCTAGCGGGGAGCCGTATGGCTACACCTTC.

The rearrangement joins TRBV20-1 to TRBJ1-6; D ambiguous. V lost 1 base and J 7 bases, leaving 11 bases between the germline ends. This CDR3 has 14 amino acids. Germline V gene lookup returns CDR1 DFQATT and CDR2 SNEGSKA (reference sequence). CDR3 sequence: CSARGTAGNSPLHF. The CDR3 nucleotides are TGCAGTGCTAGAGGGACGGCCGGAAATTCACCCCTCCACTTT.

This clonotype was recorded at least ten times. The chain links TRBV10-2 to TRBJ1-2, with D tentatively TRBD1 (5 bases). Germline V gene data show CDR1 as WSHSY and CDR2 as SAAADI. The CDR3 consists of 13 residues. Trimming stripped 6 bases from V and 0 bases from J, with 8 bases between. The CDR3 DNA follows: TGCGCCAGCAGGCAAGGGGCTAACTATGGCTACACCTTC. The encoded protein is CASRQGANYGYTF.

V and J are TRBV20-1 and TRBJ2-3; TRBD2 aligns across 14 bases. Germline loops: CDR1 DFQATT, CDR2 SNEGSKA (reference sequence). The CDR3 covers 15 residues. The V gene end was trimmed by 4 bases and the J gene end by 7 bases; junction bases not matched to a gene: 7. This CDR3 is CSATPTSGRAYTQYF. Written as DNA, the CDR3 is TGCAGTGCTACCCCGACTAGCGGGAGGGCCTATACGCAGTATTTT.

The chain carries TRBV9 and TRBJ2-7; possibly TRBD1 for D (6 bases). Trimming removed 4 bases from V and 4 bases from J, with 15 bases in between. Germline lookup yields CDR1 SGDLS and CDR2 YYNGEE. The CDR3 extends over 14 amino acids. The CDR3 loop is CASSPTGSYYEQYF. In DNA form, the CDR3 reads TGTGCCAGCAGCCCTACAGGGTCCTATTACGAGCAGTACTTC. The whole variable domain, remainder taken from reference TRBV9 and TRBJ2-7, is DSGVTQTPKHLITATGQRVTLRCSPRSGDLSVYWYQQSLDQGLQFLIQYYNGEERAKGNILERFSAQQFPDLHSELNLSSLELGDSALYFCASSPTGSYYEQYFGPGTRLTVT.

This clonotype was seen repeatedly, ten times or more. The chain recombines TRBV20-1 with TRBJ2-1, with 8 bases that match TRBD2. Germline CDR1 reads DFQATT; CDR2 reads SNEGSKA (reference sequence). The CDR3 totals 15 residues. Germline trimming cut 2 bases from V and 4 bases from J; bases unmatched to any gene: 7. The CDR3 spells CSARKSGSRYNEQFF. The CDR3 nucleotides read TGCAGTGCTAGAAAGAGCGGGAGTAGATACAATGAGCAGTTCTTC.

The chain joins TRBV20-1 to TRBJ2-1; 12 bases map to TRBD2. Trimming took 3 bases from V and 9 from J; bases not matched to a gene: 6. Germline V gene data show CDR1 as DFQATT and CDR2 as SNEGSKA (reference sequence). This CDR3 is built from 14 residues. DNA of the CDR3: TGCAGTGCTAGTGGGCTAGCGGGAGGGGGTGAGCAGTTCTTC. Encoded protein: CSASGLAGGGEQFF.

This clonotype has just a few counts. The chain recombines TRBV6-2 or TRBV6-3 with TRBJ2-7, with D hard to call. V was cut by 2 bases and J by 5 bases, with 4 bases left in between. The length of the CDR3 is 11 residues. Germline V gene sequence: CDR1 MNHEY, CDR2 SVGEGT. The CDR3 region has the DNA TGTGCCAGCAGTTACATGAACGAGCAGTACTTC. Amino acids: CASSYMNEQYF.

V gene TRBV5-5 combines with J gene TRBJ1-1, with D uncertain. Between the trimmed V and J ends, which lost 2 bases and 7 bases, there was a span of 18 bases. The CDR3 covers 15 residues. Germline V CDR1 and CDR2: SGHKS, YYEKEE (reference sequence). Written as DNA, the CDR3 is TGTGCCAGCAGCTTCCCTACTGGGTTGGGCAGTGAAGCTTTCTTT. It is translated as CASSFPTGLGSEAFF. Combining the CDR3 with reference TRBV5-5 and TRBJ1-1 gives the whole variable domain DAGVTQSPTHLIKTRGQQVTLRCSPISGHKSVSWYQQVLGQGPQFIFQYYEKEERGRGNFPDRFSARQFPNYSSELNVNALLLGDSALYLCASSFPTGLGSEAFFGQGTRLTVV.

The V gene is TRBV2, the J gene TRBJ2-1; possible D gene TRBD2, 6 bases. Germline V gene lookup returns CDR1 SNHLY and CDR2 FYNNEI. CDR3 size: 15 residues. Trimming removed 5 bases at V and 9 bases at J, with 20 bases between. CDR3 residues: CASSPRSGTLGEQFF. The CDR3 coding sequence is TGTGCCAGCAGTCCCCGTAGCGGAACCCTAGGTGAGCAGTTCTTC.

The V and J genes are TRBV12-3 or TRBV12-4 and TRBJ2-7; D is possibly TRBD1 (6 bases). The CDR3 is 13 amino acids. Trimming shortened V by 3 bases and J by 2 bases, and 8 bases separated the two germline ends. CDR3 coding DNA: TGTGCCAGCAGTTTCAGGGGTCCCTACGAGCAGTACTTC. Its protein is CASSFRGPYEQYF.

The J gene is TRBJ2-5, the V gene TRBV10-3, with 7 bases fitting TRBD2. CDR1 is ENHRY, CDR2 SYGVKD, per germline. This CDR3 region has 15 residues. The V segment lost 4 bases and the J segment 5 bases; nucleotides outside the gene matches: 10. The CDR3 DNA sequence: TGTGCCATCAGTGGAATTCCGGACGGGGGGGAGACCCAGTACTTC. It yields the protein CAISGIPDGGETQYF.

J is TRBJ2-2 and V is TRBV2, with TRBD2 matching 7 bases. V dropped 2 bases and J dropped 5; count of bases not matched to a gene: 5. CDR1 is SNHLY, CDR2 FYNNEI, per germline. CDR3 length: 15 amino acids. CDR3 sequence: CASSEWGGSTGELFF. CDR3 sequence (DNA): TGTGCCAGCAGTGAATGGGGGGGTTCAACCGGGGAGCTGTTTTTT.

V and J are TRBV20-1 and TRBJ1-2; D uncertain. Germline CDR1 is DFQATT and CDR2 is SNEGSKA (reference sequence). The CDR3 extends over 11 amino acids. Trimming left V 0 bases short and J 8 bases short, with 7 bases between. This CDR3 reads CSAREGRGYTF. CDR3 DNA: TGCAGTGCTAGAGAAGGAAGGGGCTACACCTTC.

This clonotype was observed at least ten times. The chain links TRBV14 to TRBJ2-3; D is unclear. The CDR3 is 15 residues long. V lost 0 bases to trimming and J lost 5 bases, with 12 bases between them. CDR1 SGHDN and CDR2 FVKESK come from the germline V gene. In DNA, the CDR3 is TGTGCCAGCAGCCAAGATCGGCAGACCGAAGATACGCAGTATTTT. It yields the protein CASSQDRQTEDTQYF.

This clonotype turned up a few times. The chain couples TRBV11-2 to TRBJ1-3; D is unclear. V lost 4 bases, J lost 0 bases, and 16 bases lay in between. The CDR3 spans 17 residues. Germline V lookup: CDR1 SGHAT, CDR2 FQNNGV. CDR3 nucleotides: TGTGCCAGCAGCTCCGTCGCCACTGGGAGCTCTGGAAACACCATATATTTT. Translating it yields CASSSVATGSSGNTIYF.

This clonotype was found a few times. The chain combines TRBV28 with TRBJ1-5, with D tentatively TRBD1 (5 bases). Trimming removed 4 bases at V and 3 bases at J, with 7 bases between. This CDR3 has 13 amino acids. CDR1 is MDHEN, CDR2 SYDVKM, per germline. CDR3 protein: CASSSGNNQPQHF. DNA for the CDR3: TGTGCCAGCAGTTCAGGGAACAATCAGCCCCAGCATTTT.